These T cell receptor beta chains were read from a single sample in a study of blood T cell repertoires in COVID-19. TCRdb's table, derived via immunoSEQ multiplex PCR, lists solely in-frame clones and lacks some. This table has 400,000 to 450,000 clones, roughly nine tenths appearing once. Material: PBMCs or T cells enriched from blood (not recorded which). All receptors derive from a young man who had recovered from COVID-19. Both conserved end residues are part of each CDR3. A D gene is named only where the DNA matches it firmly. Size is omitted from some rows. Given values are once, few, many or a class for expanded clones.

J: TRBJ2-6; D: -; V: TRBV18; size: -; DNA: TGTGCCAGCTCAATAGGGGACTCTGGGGCCAACGTCCTGACTTTC; CDR3: CASSIGDSGANVLTF
J: TRBJ2-1; D: TRBD1; V: TRBV6-5; size: -; DNA: TGTGCCAGCAGTTATCCCGGGACAGGTAATGAGCAGTTCTTC; CDR3: CASSYPGTGNEQFF
J: TRBJ2-7; D: -; V: TRBV7-8; size: -; DNA: TGTGCCAGCAGCCGGACTGCGGGCGAGCAGTACTTC; CDR3: CASSRTAGEQYF
J: TRBJ2-1; D: TRBD2; V: TRBV29-1; size: -; DNA: TGCAGCGTTAATAGTCTAGCGGGAGTAGGTAGGTTCTTC; CDR3: CSVNSLAGVGRFF
J: TRBJ2-5; D: -; V: TRBV5-1; size: -; DNA: TGCGCCAGCAGCTTGGAGTCGGCAGGGGTGGGGGAGACCCAGTACTTC; CDR3: CASSLESAGVGETQYF
J: TRBJ1-1; D: -; V: TRBV12-5; size: -; DNA: TGTGCTAGTGGACACGTGTCTTACACTGAAGCTTTCTTT; CDR3: CASGHVSYTEAFF
J: TRBJ2-7; D: TRBD2; V: TRBV3-1/TRBV3-2; size: -; DNA: TGTGCCAGCAGCCCCCGTCGAGGTAGCGGGAGTTTCAACGAGCAGTACTTC; CDR3: CASSPRRGSGSFNEQYF
J: TRBJ2-6; D: -; V: TRBV3-1/TRBV3-2; size: -; DNA: TGTGCCAGCAGCCAAGTCGGTAGTACTGGGGCCAACGTCCTGACTTTC; CDR3: CASSQVGSTGANVLTF
J: TRBJ1-6; D: TRBD1; V: TRBV6-6; size: -; DNA: TGTGCCAGCAGTCCTTACCGGGACAGAGGATTACATAATTCACCCCTCCACTTT; CDR3: CASSPYRDRGLHNSPLHF
J: TRBJ2-3; D: -; V: TRBV11-2; size: few; DNA: TGTGCCAGCAGCTTAAGAGGATACACAGATACGCAGTATTTT; CDR3: CASSLRGYTDTQYF
J: TRBJ2-7; D: TRBD1; V: TRBV6-2/TRBV6-3; size: -; DNA: TGTGCCAGCACCCCACACCCGGGACAGACACCTACAAACGAGCAGTACTTC; CDR3: CASTPHPGQTPTNEQYF
J: TRBJ1-1; D: -; V: TRBV30; size: few; DNA: TGTGCCTGGCTCCGCGGATTTTTGAACACTGAAGCTTTCTTT; CDR3: CAWLRGFLNTEAFF
J: TRBJ2-3; D: -; V: TRBV5-1; size: -; DNA: TGCGCCAGCAGCTTAACAACAGATACGCAGTATTTT; CDR3: CASSLTTDTQYF
J: TRBJ1-2; D: -; V: TRBV30; size: -; DNA: TGTGCCTGGAGTGGGAGGCCGGGTACACCTGAGTACTATGGCTACACCTTC; CDR3: CAWSGRPGTPEYYGYTF
J: TRBJ2-7; D: -; V: TRBV5-1; size: -; DNA: TGCGCCAGCAGCTTGGCGGCGGGACTGTACGAGCAGTACTTC; CDR3: CASSLAAGLYEQYF
J: TRBJ2-2; D: TRBD2; V: TRBV11-2; size: -; DNA: TGTGCCAGCAGCTTATTCGGGAGGAAAGGGGGGGAGCTGTTTTTT; CDR3: CASSLFGRKGGELFF